Below are 3 T cell receptor beta chains sequenced from a single sample in a study of blood T cell repertoires in COVID-19. This table comes from immunoSEQ multiplex PCR, and its TCRdb copy is limited to in-frame clones, with some not included. The sample holds about 94,000 clones, about four fifths seen once. The source material was peripheral blood. These TCRs come from a man in his sixties with acute or convalescent COVID-19.

This chain links TRBV10-1 with TRBJ2-1; D is perhaps TRBD1 (6 bases). CDR1 and CDR2 (germline): WNHNN, SYGVQD (reference sequence). V was cut by 4 bases and J by 5 bases, with 9 bases left in between. The CDR3 is made up of 13 amino acids. Here the CDR3 reads CASSGRTDNEQFF. The DNA for the CDR3 is TGCGCCAGCAGTGGTCGGACAGACAATGAGCAGTTCTTC.

The V gene is TRBV25-1, the J gene TRBJ1-6, with 7 positions matching TRBD1. The CDR3 has 15 amino acids. V shed 5 bases and J 8 bases; nucleotides not matched to a gene: 9. Germline lookup yields CDR1 MGHDK and CDR2 SYGVNS. CDR3 sequence (DNA): TGTGCCAGCAGTCGGGCGGACAGGACTTATTCACCCCTCCACTTT. As protein: CASSRADRTYSPLHF.

In the case of this clone: The junction shows a germline mismatch at one end, possibly a read error. V usage is TRBV5-1 and J usage is TRBJ1-5; maybe TRBD1 (5 bases). This CDR3 is built from 13 residues. CDR1 is SGHRS, CDR2 YFSETQ, per germline. CDR3 sequence: CASSLGGGQPQHF. The DNA of the CDR3 is TGCGCCAGCAGTTTGGGGGGAGGCCAGCCCCAGCATTTT.